Below, 12 T cell receptor beta chains from the same sample are listed, as sequenced in a study of response to subunit inactivated influenza vaccine. In TCRdb, the RT-PCR reads were re-called with MiXCR into one record per CDR3 protein. The sample lists 170,000 or so distinct CDR3 sequences; around 11% were seen once. Material: CD8+ T cells sorted from PBMCs, obtained 23 to 25 months after vaccination. The receptor source for this set is a man between 50 and 70 years old who received an inactivated influenza vaccine.

This clonotype was counted between two and nine times. The chain carries TRBV6-5 and TRBJ2-2, with D perhaps TRBD1 (5 bases). Trimming pared 2 bases from V and 2 bases from J, leaving 9 bases between. CDR1 is MNHEY and CDR2 is SVGAGI in the germline V gene. This CDR3 is 15 amino acids long. For the CDR3, the DNA is TGTGCCAGCAGTTACCTGACAGCAAACACCGGGGAGCTGTTTTTT. Protein sequence: CASSYLTANTGELFF.

This clonotype appeared many times. The V call is TRBV2, the J call TRBJ2-1; possibly TRBD1 or TRBD2 for D (5 bases each). Trimming shortened V by 4 bases and J by 6 bases, and 16 bases separated the two germline ends. In germline, CDR1 is SNHLY, CDR2 FYNNEI. This CDR3 has 15 residues. The CDR3, as DNA: TGTGCCAGCAGTGCCGGGACCCAATCCCTCAATGAGCAGTTCTTC. Amino acids: CASSAGTQSLNEQFF. Full variable domain (missing parts from reference TRBV2 and TRBJ2-1): EPEVTQTPSHQVTQMGQEVILRCVPISNHLYFYWYRQILGQKVEFLVSFYNNEISEKSEIFDDQFSVERPDGSNFTLKIRSTKLEDSAMYFCASSAGTQSLNEQFFGPGTRLTVL.

At least ten counts were recorded for this clonotype. The chain joins TRBV6-5 to TRBJ2-1; D ambiguous. Trimming stripped 2 bases from V and 7 bases from J, with 6 bases between. Per germline, CDR1 MNHEY and CDR2 SVGAGI. The CDR3 is 12 amino acids. CDR3 DNA sequence: TGTGCCAGCAGTTACGGAGTGAATGAGCAGTTCTTC. This translates into CASSYGVNEQFF.

The chain uses TRBV3-1 and TRBJ1-2; D not resolved. The CDR3 is 17 amino acids. V was pared by 3 bases and J by 0 bases, with 17 bases between. Germline V lookup: CDR1 LGHDT, CDR2 YNNKEL (reference sequence). CDR3 loop: CASSQDGLARANYGYTF. The CDR3 DNA sequence: TGTGCCAGCAGCCAGGACGGTTTGGCGCGAGCTAACTATGGCTACACCTTC.

This clonotype was counted only a few times. V is TRBV12-3 or TRBV12-4 and J is TRBJ2-7, with D unclear. V lost 5 bases to trimming and J lost 7 bases, with 18 bases between them. The CDR3 loop spans 14 amino acids. CDR3 protein: CASSARGRAWEQYF. DNA of the CDR3: TGTGCCAGCAGTGCCCGCGGCCGAGCGTGGGAGCAGTACTTC.

This clonotype was detected many times. V and J are TRBV6-5 and TRBJ2-5, with D perhaps TRBD2 (5 bases). This CDR3 contains 14 residues. Trimming pared 1 base from V and 5 bases from J, leaving 11 bases between. Germline V gene sequence: CDR1 MNHEY, CDR2 SVGAGI. The CDR3 nucleotides are TGTGCCAGCAGTTACTTTGAGGGCTCCGAGACCCAGTACTTC. Translating gives CASSYFEGSETQYF.

CDR3 protein: CASSGLAGANTGELFF. For the CDR3, the DNA is TGTGCCAGCAGCGGACTAGCGGGGGCGAACACCGGGGAGCTGTTTTTT. V gene TRBV9 combines with J gene TRBJ2-2; 12 bases agree with TRBD2. After removal of 3 bases from V and 0 bases from J, the junction contained 0 bases not matched to a gene. The CDR3 contains 16 residues. Germline-derived CDR1 and CDR2 are SGDLS and YYNGEE.

The table lists this clonotype with many counts. V is TRBV4-1 and J is TRBJ2-5; D might be TRBD2 (6 bases). From germline, CDR1 is MGHRA and CDR2 YSYEKL. CDR3 length: 14 amino acids. Trimming took 5 bases from V and 4 from J, leaving 14 bases between them. The CDR3 coding sequence is TGCGCCAGCAGCAACCGCGGAGGGCCAGAGACCCAGTACTTC. Protein: CASSNRGGPETQYF.

This clonotype was found a few times. The chain joins TRBV9 to TRBJ2-3, with D perhaps matching TRBD1 or TRBD2 (5 bases each). CDR3 length: 14 residues. V was clipped by 1 base and J by 5 bases, with 11 bases between them. In germline, CDR1 is SGDLS, CDR2 YYNGEE. The CDR3 region is CASSVSGAGDTQYF. CDR3 DNA sequence: TGTGCCAGCAGCGTATCCGGGGCGGGAGATACGCAGTATTTT.

A few counts support this clonotype. The chain links TRBV4-1 to TRBJ2-2, with D unresolved. V was clipped by 1 base and J by 1 base, with 4 bases between them. Germline-derived CDR1 and CDR2 are MGHRA and YSYEKL. This CDR3 is 14 amino acids long. CDR3: CASSQVENTGELFF. CDR3 DNA: TGCGCCAGCAGCCAAGTTGAGAACACCGGGGAGCTGTTTTTT.

This clonotype was counted a few times. V is TRBV5-6 and J is TRBJ2-1; 9 nucleotides line up with TRBD2. V lost 5 bases and J lost 2; bases outside the gene matches: 5. This CDR3 has 15 residues. Germline values: CDR1 SGHDT, CDR2 YYEEEE. CDR3 region: CASRSSGNPYNEQFF. Here the CDR3 DNA reads TGTGCCAGCAGATCTAGCGGGAACCCCTACAATGAGCAGTTCTTC.

This chain joins TRBV14 and TRBJ1-2, with TRBD1 matching over 8 bases. The CDR3 is 13 amino acids. The V gene's germline CDR1 is SGHDN and CDR2 FVKESK. With V trimmed by 3 bases and J by 8 bases, 5 bases remained unmatched. The CDR3 DNA reads as TGTGCCAGCAGCCATACGACAGGGGAAGGCTACACCTTC. Its translation is CASSHTTGEGYTF.